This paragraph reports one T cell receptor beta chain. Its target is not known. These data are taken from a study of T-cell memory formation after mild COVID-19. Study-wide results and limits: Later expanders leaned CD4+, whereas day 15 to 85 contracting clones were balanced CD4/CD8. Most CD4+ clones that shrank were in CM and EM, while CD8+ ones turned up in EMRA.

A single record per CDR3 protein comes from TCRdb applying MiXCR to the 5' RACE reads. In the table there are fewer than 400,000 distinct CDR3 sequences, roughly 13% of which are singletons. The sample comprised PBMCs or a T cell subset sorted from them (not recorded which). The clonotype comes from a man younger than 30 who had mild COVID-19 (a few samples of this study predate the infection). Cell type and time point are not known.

CDR3: CSASMGPANEKLFF. As DNA, the CDR3 is TGCAGTGCTAGCATGGGGCCAGCTAATGAAAAACTGTTTTTT. The V call is TRBV20-1, the J call TRBJ1-4; possible D gene TRBD1, 5 bases. This CDR3 has 14 residues. Germline CDR1 DFQATT, CDR2 SNEGSKA (reference sequence). Trimming took off 3 bases at V and 3 bases at J, with 11 bases between the two ends.